The 31 T cell receptor beta chains reported below all come from one sample, sequenced in a study of blood T cell repertoires in COVID-19. Profiling relied on immunoSEQ multiplex PCR, and the TCRdb table lists in-frame clones only, not all of them. The sample shows fewer than 150,000 clones, approximately 87% of them seen only once. Sequencing was done on a sample of peripheral blood. These receptors all come from an older woman with acute or convalescent COVID-19.

V usage is TRBV2 and J usage is TRBJ1-5; D gene ambiguous. Germline V gene lookup returns CDR1 SNHLY and CDR2 FYNNEI. The CDR3 has 11 amino acids. V was pared by 11 bases and J by 5 bases, with 10 bases between. The CDR3 is CALPRYQPQHF. CDR3 nucleotides: TGTGCCCTGCCCAGGTATCAGCCCCAGCATTTT.

The CDR3 is CASSFQQGGTEAFF. Written as DNA, the CDR3 is TGTGCCAGCAGCTTCCAACAGGGGGGAACTGAAGCTTTCTTT. V gene TRBV7-9 combines with J gene TRBJ1-1; 8 positions agree with TRBD1. V gave up 3 bases and J gave up 5 bases; unmatched junction bases: 5. The germline CDR1 and CDR2 sequences are SEHNR and FQNEAQ (reference sequence). This CDR3 has 14 amino acids.

The V and J genes are TRBV5-5 and TRBJ2-1, with D maybe TRBD1 (5 bases). This CDR3 spans 14 amino acids. The V gene lost 0 bases and the J gene lost 15 bases, with 19 bases spanning the gap. The germline V gene has CDR1 SGHKS and CDR2 YYEKEE (reference sequence). CDR3 DNA: TGTGCCAGCAGCTTGGCCCCCGGTCGACAGTCCCTGTTCTTC. Translation gives CASSLAPGRQSLFF.

The chain combines TRBV27 with TRBJ1-1; D perhaps matches TRBD1 (5 bases). Germline V gene data show CDR1 as MNHEY and CDR2 as SMNVEV (reference sequence). The CDR3 is 11 amino acids. The ends were cut back, 6 bases at V and 7 bases at J, with 9 bases in the middle. CDR3 DNA sequence: TGTGCCAGCAGGCCTCAGGGTGAAGCTTTCTTT. It codes for CASRPQGEAFF.

The chain carries TRBV6-5 and TRBJ2-7, with TRBD1 as a possible D gene (6 bases). The CDR3 totals 15 residues. Germline V CDR1 and CDR2: MNHEY, SVGAGI. The ends were cut back, 6 bases at V and 1 base at J, with 16 bases in the middle. DNA for the CDR3: TGTGCCAGCAGGAAGGGGTTGGACAGTTCCTACGAGCAGTACTTC. Translated: CASRKGLDSSYEQYF.

The chain carries TRBV27 and TRBJ2-7, with 9 bases matching TRBD2. The J segment lost 6 bases and the V segment lost 4 bases, leaving 10 bases of the junction unmatched. CDR1 and CDR2 from the germline V gene are MNHEY and SMNVEV (reference sequence). The length of the CDR3 is 15 residues. CDR3 amino acids: CASSSIAGARGEQYF. The CDR3 DNA follows: TGTGCCAGCAGTTCGATAGCGGGGGCCAGGGGCGAGCAGTACTTC.

The gene calls are TRBV7-2 and TRBJ2-5; the match to TRBD2 covers 9 bases. Germline CDR1 reads SGHTA; CDR2 reads FQGNSA. With V trimmed by 0 bases and J by 2 bases, 4 bases remained unmatched. CDR3 length: 16 residues. The CDR3 DNA reads TGTGCCAGCAGCTTAGCGAAAGCGGGGGGACAAGAGACCCAGTACTTC. Protein: CASSLAKAGGQETQYF.

The chain joins TRBV11-3 to TRBJ2-1; the match to TRBD1 covers 9 bases. Looked up from germline, CDR1 is SGHNT and CDR2 is YENEEA. The CDR3 sequence is 16 residues long. Trimming at V came to 1 base and at J to 5 bases, leaving 6 bases not matched to a gene. This CDR3 is CASSLGGQGGNNEQFF. Written as DNA, the CDR3 is TGTGCCAGCAGCTTAGGGGGACAGGGAGGAAACAATGAGCAGTTCTTC.

The DNA for the CDR3 is TGTGCCAGCAGCCGAGCCACTGGGGGGGTTAAAGATACGCAGTATTTT. It codes for CASSRATGGVKDTQYF. The chain employs TRBV7-8 and TRBJ2-3, with TRBD2 matching over 7 bases. Unmatched junction bases numbered 13, after V lost 5 bases and J lost 5 bases. The CDR3 has 16 amino acids. Germline CDR1 is SGHVS and CDR2 is FQNEAQ.

V is TRBV4-1 and J is TRBJ2-7; 10 bases are shared with TRBD2. The trim removed 1 base at V and 2 bases at J, leaving 2 bases unmatched. The CDR3 covers 15 residues. From germline, CDR1 is MGHRA and CDR2 YSYEKL. CDR3 protein: CASSQGTSGTYEQYF. The CDR3 nucleotides are TGCGCCAGCAGCCAAGGGACTAGCGGTACCTACGAGCAGTACTTC.

CDR3 in amino acids: CAWSQGGDNSPLHF. The CDR3, as DNA: TGTGCCTGGAGTCAAGGAGGGGATAATTCACCCCTCCACTTT. The chain couples TRBV30 to TRBJ1-6; tentatively, D is TRBD1 (5 bases). This CDR3 spans 14 amino acids. Trimming took off 2 bases at V and 5 bases at J, with 10 bases between the two ends. Germline V gene data show CDR1 as GTSNPN and CDR2 as SVGIG (reference sequence). The entire variable domain, with the rest obtained from reference TRBV30 and TRBJ1-6, is as follows: SQTIHQWPATLVQPVGSPLSLECTVEGTSNPNLYWYRQAAGRGLQLLFYSVGIGQISSEVPQNLSASRPQDRQFILSSKKLLLSDSGFYLCAWSQGGDNSPLHFGNGTRLTVT.

The rearrangement links TRBV18 to TRBJ1-1; 8 nucleotides align to TRBD1. Germline V CDR1 and CDR2: KGHSH, LQKENI. After removal of 5 bases from V and 6 bases from J, the junction contained 11 bases not matched to a gene. CDR3 size: 15 residues. Here the CDR3 reads CASSGQGRVLAEAFF. DNA of the CDR3: TGTGCCAGCTCAGGACAGGGCCGGGTGCTGGCTGAAGCTTTCTTT.

The chain combines TRBV5-6 with TRBJ2-5; no reliable D call. Germline V gives CDR1 SGHDT, CDR2 YYEEEE. The CDR3 runs to 13 residues. Trimming removed 0 bases at V and 4 bases at J, with 7 bases between. CDR3 nucleotides: TGTGCCAGCAGCTTGGACAGCCCAGAGACCCAGTACTTC. Protein sequence: CASSLDSPETQYF.

The V call is TRBV6-4, the J call TRBJ2-1, with TRBD1 as a possible D gene (6 bases). The germline V and J ends were trimmed by 3 bases and 0 bases, with 18 bases remaining between them. CDR1 is MRHNA, CDR2 SNTAGT, per germline. This CDR3 is 18 amino acids long. The CDR3 spells CASSELPGEKSSYNEQFF. In DNA form, the CDR3 reads TGTGCCAGCAGTGAATTGCCAGGGGAAAAAAGCTCCTACAATGAGCAGTTCTTC.

The genes are TRBV10-2 and TRBJ2-5; D call uncertain. Trimming took off 11 bases at V and 5 bases at J, with 24 bases between the two ends. The CDR3 extends over 15 amino acids. Germline-derived CDR1 and CDR2 are WSHSY and SAAADI. The CDR3 is CASHPHSPPGETQYF. CDR3 nucleotide sequence: TGCGCCTCCCACCCCCACTCGCCCCCCGGGGAGACCCAGTACTTC.

The chain carries TRBV7-2 and TRBJ2-3; D remains ambiguous. Trimming removed 0 bases from V and 1 base from J, with 8 bases in between. The length of the CDR3 is 15 residues. Germline-derived CDR1 and CDR2 are SGHTA and FQGNSA. This chain's CDR3 is CASSLALAGTDTQYF. The CDR3 DNA reads TGTGCCAGCAGCTTAGCGCTGGCTGGCACAGATACGCAGTATTTT.

The J gene is TRBJ1-2, the V gene TRBV7-2; 8 nucleotides align to TRBD1. The CDR3 is 14 residues long. Germline lookup yields CDR1 SGHTA and CDR2 FQGNSA. Losses at the gene ends were 2 bases for V and 7 bases for J; bases not matched to a gene: 6. In DNA form, the CDR3 reads TGTGCCAGCAGCTTATTAGGGACAGGAAGTGGCTACACCTTC. Amino acid sequence: CASSLLGTGSGYTF.

The J gene is TRBJ1-3, the V gene TRBV11-2; 9 bases fit TRBD1. CDR1 and CDR2 from the germline V gene are SGHAT and FQNNGV. The CDR3 has 15 residues. Trimming at V came to 4 bases and at J to 4 bases, leaving 5 bases not matched to a gene. In DNA, the CDR3 is TGTGCCAGCAGCTCCCGGGACAGGGAAGGAAACACCATATATTTT. Translating it yields CASSSRDREGNTIYF.

The chain carries TRBV12-3 or TRBV12-4 and TRBJ1-1; the D is unclear. The V and J ends lost 6 bases and 1 base respectively, with 9 bases between them. CDR3 length: 13 residues. The CDR3 DNA follows: TGTGCCAGCAGCAGGACTGGGAACACTGAAGCTTTCTTT. This translates into CASSRTGNTEAFF.

V is TRBV19 and J is TRBJ2-2; D is perhaps TRBD1 (6 bases). V was shortened by 8 bases and J by 9 bases, with 25 bases between the two germline ends. Germline-derived CDR1 and CDR2 are LNHDA and SQIVND (reference sequence). The CDR3 spans 16 residues. The CDR3: CASGGQNLRFTRELFF. The CDR3, as DNA: TGTGCCAGTGGGGGCCAGAACCTCCGATTTACCCGGGAGCTGTTTTTT.

The chain is built from TRBV30 and TRBJ1-5, with D possibly TRBD1 on 5 matching bases. Germline V CDR1 and CDR2: GTSNPN, SVGIG (reference sequence). The CDR3 loop spans 13 amino acids. Trimming stripped 0 bases from V and 5 bases from J, with 8 bases between. The DNA of the CDR3 is TGTGCCTGGAGTGTACAGGAAGATCAGCCCCAGCATTTT. It yields the protein CAWSVQEDQPQHF.

The V gene is TRBV30, the J gene TRBJ1-5, with 8 bases matching TRBD1. Germline lookup yields CDR1 GTSNPN and CDR2 SVGIG (reference sequence). The length of the CDR3 is 15 residues. V lost 3 bases to trimming and J lost 6 bases; unmatched junction nucleotides: 10. The CDR3 protein is CAWRATGGGSQPQHF. The CDR3 region has the DNA TGTGCCTGGAGGGCAACAGGGGGAGGGAGTCAGCCCCAGCATTTT. Based on the CDR3 plus reference TRBV30 and TRBJ1-5, the full variable domain is SQTIHQWPATLVQPVGSPLSLECTVEGTSNPNLYWYRQAAGRGLQLLFYSVGIGQISSEVPQNLSASRPQDRQFILSSKKLLLSDSGFYLCAWRATGGGSQPQHFGDGTRLSIL.

Note on this clone: The same CDR3 is also encoded by other DNA sequences in this sample. The CDR3 loop reads CASSFGQDGQPQHF. The CDR3 nucleotides are TGTGCCAGCAGCTTCGGACAGGACGGTCAGCCCCAGCATTTT. The rearrangement links TRBV5-5 to TRBJ1-5; 7 positions match TRBD1. Germline assignment: CDR1 SGHKS and CDR2 YYEKEE (reference sequence). This CDR3 region has 14 residues. With 2 bases clipped from V and 6 bases from J, the junction kept 5 bases outside the gene matches.

V is TRBV2 and J is TRBJ2-7, with TRBD1 matching over 12 bases. With V trimmed by 6 bases and J by 3 bases, 6 bases remained unmatched. The germline V gene encodes CDR1 SNHLY and CDR2 FYNNEI. The CDR3 contains 15 residues. The CDR3 loop reads CASRAGTGGGYEQYF. The CDR3 nucleotides are TGTGCCAGCAGGGCCGGGACAGGGGGCGGCTACGAGCAGTACTTC.

The chain recombines TRBV19 with TRBJ1-2; D may be TRBD1 (5 bases). Germline assignment: CDR1 LNHDA and CDR2 SQIVND (reference sequence). The CDR3 is 15 residues long. Between the trimmed V and J ends, which lost 1 base and 1 base, there was a span of 10 bases. CDR3 amino acids: CASSIVGRDNYGYTF. Here the CDR3 DNA reads TGTGCCAGTAGTATAGTCGGCAGGGATAACTATGGCTACACCTTC.

The CDR3 sequence is CASRAGTVNTEAFF. The CDR3 nucleotides read TGCGCCAGCAGGGCCGGGACAGTGAACACTGAAGCTTTCTTT. The chain combines TRBV5-1 with TRBJ1-1; TRBD1 matches 7 bases. In germline, CDR1 is SGHRS, CDR2 YFSETQ. V shed 5 bases, J shed 0 bases, and the junction held 4 bases outside the gene matches. The CDR3 is 14 residues long.

The V and J genes are TRBV30 and TRBJ1-6; TRBD1 is a possible D gene (6 bases). In germline, CDR1 is GTSNPN, CDR2 SVGIG (reference sequence). V lost 0 bases and J 7 bases, leaving 13 bases between the germline ends. The CDR3 has 15 residues. The DNA for the CDR3 is TGTGCCTGGAGTGTCTACGGGACACCGAATTCACCCCTCCACTTT. It is translated as CAWSVYGTPNSPLHF.

The chain has TRBV19 and TRBJ2-5; TRBD1 matches 7 bases. After removal of 1 base from V and 5 bases from J, the junction contained 7 bases not matched to a gene. CDR1 and CDR2 (germline): LNHDA, SQIVND (reference sequence). CDR3 length: 15 amino acids. The CDR3 sequence is CASSIVGTALETQYF. CDR3 DNA: TGTGCCAGTAGTATAGTGGGGACAGCATTGGAGACCCAGTACTTC. The variable domain in full, completed from reference TRBV19 and TRBJ2-5, reads DGGITQSPKYLFRKEGQNVTLSCEQNLNHDAMYWYRQDPGQGLRLIYYSQIVNDFQKGDIAEGYSVSREKKESFPLTVTSAQKNPTAFYLCASSIVGTALETQYFGPGTRLLVL.

The V gene is TRBV7-2, the J gene TRBJ2-5; TRBD2 agrees at 12 bases. Germline trimming cut 1 base from V and 4 bases from J; bases unmatched to any gene: 4. Looked up from germline, CDR1 is SGHTA and CDR2 is FQGNSA. The CDR3 runs 16 residues. CDR3 amino acids: CASSLGLAGGLETQYF. CDR3 DNA sequence: TGTGCCAGCAGCTTAGGGCTAGCGGGGGGGTTAGAGACCCAGTACTTC.

This clone has a single count. V is TRBV5-6 and J is TRBJ2-3; D is unresolved. The germline CDR1 and CDR2 sequences are SGHDT and YYEEEE. The CDR3 runs to 14 residues. Trimming took off 4 bases at V and 2 bases at J, with 11 bases between the two ends. In DNA, the CDR3 is TGTGCCAGCAGCGCGTCAGGTTCCACAGATACGCAGTATTTT. It encodes CASSASGSTDTQYF.

The CDR3 DNA follows: TGTGCCAGCAGCTTAGCGCGCCGCCCGACAGGGTTAGACAACTATGGCTACACCTTC. Its translation is CASSLARRPTGLDNYGYTF. The J gene is TRBJ1-2, the V gene TRBV7-8; 7 bases align to TRBD1. The CDR3 covers 19 residues. Trimming removed 0 bases from V and 2 bases from J; junction bases left unmatched: 15. The germline V gene encodes CDR1 SGHVS and CDR2 FQNEAQ.